This TCR beta chain was obtained from a study of T cells in Graves' hyperthyroidism and ophthalmopathy. Study-level points and caveats: Most thyroid clonotypes expanded above 0.001 appeared in blood too.

The CDR3 extends over 13 amino acids. Germline loops: CDR1 MDHEN, CDR2 SYDVKM. Trimming removed 2 bases from V and 9 bases from J; junction bases left unmatched: 2. RNA transcripts were the template for amplifying TCR beta CDR3 regions. When the TCR CDR3 underwent first-round RT-PCR, the HTBI primer set was used. Each CDR3 protein gets one entry after TCRdb re-called the multiplex PCR reads with MiXCR. The data show approximately 710,000 distinct CDR3 sequences, with approximately 15% seen just once and roughly a sixth held by the top ten. Ten or more counts support this clonotype. Its antigen is as yet unknown. Graves' hyperthyroidism showing no ophthalmopathy progression within 18 months was considered stable.

The sequence was obtained from a man between 50 and 59 years old with Graves' hyperthyroidism. Source material: blood. This chain links TRBV28 with TRBJ2-2; 8 nucleotides align to TRBD1. The CDR3 spells CASSLGTGRELFF. The CDR3 nucleotides are TGTGCCAGCAGTTTAGGGACAGGACGGGAGCTGTTTTTT.